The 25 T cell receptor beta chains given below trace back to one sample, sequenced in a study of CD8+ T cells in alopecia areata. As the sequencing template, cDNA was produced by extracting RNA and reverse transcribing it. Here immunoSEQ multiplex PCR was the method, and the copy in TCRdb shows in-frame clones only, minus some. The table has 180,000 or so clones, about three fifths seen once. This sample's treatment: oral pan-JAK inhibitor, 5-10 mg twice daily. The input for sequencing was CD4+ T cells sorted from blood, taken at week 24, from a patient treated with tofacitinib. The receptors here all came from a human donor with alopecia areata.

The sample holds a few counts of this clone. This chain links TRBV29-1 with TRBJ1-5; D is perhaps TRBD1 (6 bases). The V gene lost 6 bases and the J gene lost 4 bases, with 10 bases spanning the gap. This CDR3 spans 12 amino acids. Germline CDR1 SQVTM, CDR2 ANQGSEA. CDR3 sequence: CSVDRSNQPQHF. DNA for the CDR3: TGCAGCGTCGACAGGTCGAATCAGCCCCAGCATTTT.

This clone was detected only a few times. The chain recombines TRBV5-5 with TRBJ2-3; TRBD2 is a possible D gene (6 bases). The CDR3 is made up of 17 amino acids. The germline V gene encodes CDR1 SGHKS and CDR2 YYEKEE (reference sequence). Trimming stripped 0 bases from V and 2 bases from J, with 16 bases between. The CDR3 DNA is TGTGCCAGCAGCTTGGTTAAGCTAGCGACCTTCACAGATACGCAGTATTTT. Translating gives CASSLVKLATFTDTQYF.

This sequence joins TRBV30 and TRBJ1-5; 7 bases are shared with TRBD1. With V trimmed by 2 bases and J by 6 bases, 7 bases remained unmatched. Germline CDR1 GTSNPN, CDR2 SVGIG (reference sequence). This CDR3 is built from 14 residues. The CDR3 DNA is TGTGCCTGGAGTTCGCCAGGGGGGACTCAGCCCCAGCATTTT. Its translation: CAWSSPGGTQPQHF.

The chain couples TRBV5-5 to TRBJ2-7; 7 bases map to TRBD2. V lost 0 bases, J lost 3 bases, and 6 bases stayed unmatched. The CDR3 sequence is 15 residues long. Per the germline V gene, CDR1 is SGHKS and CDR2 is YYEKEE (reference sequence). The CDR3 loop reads CASSLEGGRVYEQYF. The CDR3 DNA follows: TGTGCCAGCAGCTTGGAGGGAGGGAGAGTCTACGAGCAGTACTTC.

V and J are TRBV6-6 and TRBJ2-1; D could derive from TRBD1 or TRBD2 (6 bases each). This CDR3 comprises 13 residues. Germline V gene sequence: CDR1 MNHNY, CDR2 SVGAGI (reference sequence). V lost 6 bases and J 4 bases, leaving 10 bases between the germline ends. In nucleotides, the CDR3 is TGTGCCAGCAGGAGGGGGGATTACAATGAGCAGTTCTTC. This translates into CASRRGDYNEQFF.

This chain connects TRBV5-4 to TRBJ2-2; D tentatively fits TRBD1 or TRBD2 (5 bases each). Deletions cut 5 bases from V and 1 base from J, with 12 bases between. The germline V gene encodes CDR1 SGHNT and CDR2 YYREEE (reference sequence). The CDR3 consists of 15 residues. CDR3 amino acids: CASRTGTKNTGELFF. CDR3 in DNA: TGTGCCAGCAGAACCGGGACGAAGAACACCGGGGAGCTGTTTTTT.

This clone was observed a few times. CDR3 residues: CASSRTGTGDGYTF. The CDR3 region has the DNA TGCGCCAGCAGTAGGACCGGGACAGGGGATGGCTACACCTTC. The chain has TRBV5-1 and TRBJ1-2, with 10 bases fitting TRBD1. The CDR3 is made up of 14 amino acids. The germline V gene encodes CDR1 SGHRS and CDR2 YFSETQ. V gave up 5 bases and J gave up 6 bases; unmatched junction bases: 7.

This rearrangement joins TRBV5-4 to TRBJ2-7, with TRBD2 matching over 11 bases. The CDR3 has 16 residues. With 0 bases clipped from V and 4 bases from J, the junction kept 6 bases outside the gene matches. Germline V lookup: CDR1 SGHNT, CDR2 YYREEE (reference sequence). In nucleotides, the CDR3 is TGTGCCAGCAGCTTGGAACTAGCGGGAGATGGGTACGAGCAGTACTTC. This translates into CASSLELAGDGYEQYF.

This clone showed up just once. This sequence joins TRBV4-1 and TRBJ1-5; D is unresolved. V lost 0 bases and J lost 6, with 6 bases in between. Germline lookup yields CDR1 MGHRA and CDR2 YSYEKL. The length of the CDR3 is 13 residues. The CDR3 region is CASSQEKSQPQHF. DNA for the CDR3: TGCGCCAGCAGCCAAGAAAAGAGTCAGCCCCAGCATTTT.

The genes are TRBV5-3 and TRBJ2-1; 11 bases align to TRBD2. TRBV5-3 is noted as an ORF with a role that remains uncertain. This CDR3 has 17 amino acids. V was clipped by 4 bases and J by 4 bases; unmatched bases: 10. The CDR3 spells CARSLRGTSGDYNEQFF. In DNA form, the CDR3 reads TGTGCCAGAAGCCTCCGGGGGACTAGCGGAGATTACAATGAGCAGTTCTTC.

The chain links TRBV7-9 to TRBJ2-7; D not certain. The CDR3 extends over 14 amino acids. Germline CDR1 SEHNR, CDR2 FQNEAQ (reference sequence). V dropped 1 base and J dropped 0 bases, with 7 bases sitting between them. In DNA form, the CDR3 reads TGTGCCAGCAGCTTAGATCGAAACTCCTACGAGCAGTACTTC. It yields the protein CASSLDRNSYEQYF.

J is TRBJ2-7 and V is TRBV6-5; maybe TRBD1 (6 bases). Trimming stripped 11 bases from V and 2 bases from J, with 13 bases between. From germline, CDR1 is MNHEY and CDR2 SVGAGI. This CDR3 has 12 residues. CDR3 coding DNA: TGTGCCGGAAACAGGGAAACCTACGAGCAGTACTTC. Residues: CAGNRETYEQYF.

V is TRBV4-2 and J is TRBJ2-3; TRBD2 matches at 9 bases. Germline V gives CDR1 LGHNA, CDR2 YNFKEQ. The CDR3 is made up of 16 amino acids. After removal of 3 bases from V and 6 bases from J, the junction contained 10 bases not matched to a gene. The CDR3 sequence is CASSQPGGGAEDTQYF. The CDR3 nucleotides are TGTGCCAGCAGCCAGCCGGGCGGGGGGGCTGAGGATACGCAGTATTTT.

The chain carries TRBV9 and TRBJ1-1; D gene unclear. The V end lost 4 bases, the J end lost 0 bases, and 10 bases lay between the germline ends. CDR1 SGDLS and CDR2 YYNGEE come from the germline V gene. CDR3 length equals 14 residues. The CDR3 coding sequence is TGTGCCAGCAGCCCCCACCGGGTGAACACTGAAGCTTTCTTT. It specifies CASSPHRVNTEAFF.

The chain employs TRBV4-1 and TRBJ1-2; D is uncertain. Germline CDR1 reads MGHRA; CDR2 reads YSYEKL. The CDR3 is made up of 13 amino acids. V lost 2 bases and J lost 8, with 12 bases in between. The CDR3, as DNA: TGCGCCAGCAGCCAAAGGGTACGGGGAGGCTACACCTTC. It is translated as CASSQRVRGGYTF.

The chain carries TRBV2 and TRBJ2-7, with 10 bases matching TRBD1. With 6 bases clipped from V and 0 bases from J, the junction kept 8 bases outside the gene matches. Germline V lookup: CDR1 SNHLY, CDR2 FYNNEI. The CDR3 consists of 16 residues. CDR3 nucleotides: TGTGCCAGCAGCCTTAGACAGGGGGCGAGCTCCTACGAGCAGTACTTC. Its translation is CASSLRQGASSYEQYF.

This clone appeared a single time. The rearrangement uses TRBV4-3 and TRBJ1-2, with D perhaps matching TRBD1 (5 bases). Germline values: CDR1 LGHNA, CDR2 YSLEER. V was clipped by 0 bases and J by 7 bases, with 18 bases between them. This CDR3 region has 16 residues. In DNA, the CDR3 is TGCGCCAGCAGCCAAGATCATAACGGGGGTTGGGGTGGCTACACCTTC. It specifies CASSQDHNGGWGGYTF.

CDR3 DNA: TGTGCCAGCAGTGAATATGGGAGGGGAGGTTTCGACGAGCAGTACTTC. This gives the protein CASSEYGRGGFDEQYF. The gene calls are TRBV25-1 and TRBJ2-7; 7 bases fit TRBD2. With V trimmed by 0 bases and J by 5 bases, 10 bases remained unmatched. The CDR3 loop spans 16 amino acids. Per germline, CDR1 MGHDK and CDR2 SYGVNS.

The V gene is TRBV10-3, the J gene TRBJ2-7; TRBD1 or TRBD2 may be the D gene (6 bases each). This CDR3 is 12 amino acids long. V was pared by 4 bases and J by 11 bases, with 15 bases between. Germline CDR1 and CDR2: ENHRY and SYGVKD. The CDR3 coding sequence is TGTGCCATCAGTGGGTCGGGGGCGCATGAGTACTTC. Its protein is CAISGSGAHEYF.

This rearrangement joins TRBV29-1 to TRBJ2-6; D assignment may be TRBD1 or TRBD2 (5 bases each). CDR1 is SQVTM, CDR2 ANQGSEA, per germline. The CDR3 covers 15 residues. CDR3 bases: TGCGCCACCGGGACGGTCTCCTCTGGGGCCAACGTCCTGACTTTC. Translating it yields CATGTVSSGANVLTF.

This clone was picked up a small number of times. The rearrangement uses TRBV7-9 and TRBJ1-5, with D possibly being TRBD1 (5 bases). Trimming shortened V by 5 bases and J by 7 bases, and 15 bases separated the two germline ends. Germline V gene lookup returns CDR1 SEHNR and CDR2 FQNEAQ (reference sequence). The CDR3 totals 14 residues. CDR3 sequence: CASSQAGRGQPQHF. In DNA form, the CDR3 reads TGTGCCAGCAGCCAAGCAGGGAGAGGGCAGCCCCAGCATTTT.

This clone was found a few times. This chain's CDR3 is CASLGQGGVTQYF. CDR3 in DNA: TGTGCCAGTCTTGGACAGGGTGGGGTGACCCAGTACTTC. The rearrangement links TRBV6-5 to TRBJ2-5; 8 nucleotides align to TRBD1. Germline CDR1 MNHEY, CDR2 SVGAGI. The CDR3 totals 13 residues. V shed 9 bases, J shed 7 bases, and the junction held 10 bases outside the gene matches.

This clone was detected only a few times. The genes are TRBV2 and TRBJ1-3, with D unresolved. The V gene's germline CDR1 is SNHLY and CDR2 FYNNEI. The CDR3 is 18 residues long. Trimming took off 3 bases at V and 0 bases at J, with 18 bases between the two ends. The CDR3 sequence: CASSEAGPSHGSGNTIYF. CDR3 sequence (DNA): TGTGCCAGCAGTGAGGCTGGACCGAGTCATGGCTCTGGAAACACCATATATTTT.

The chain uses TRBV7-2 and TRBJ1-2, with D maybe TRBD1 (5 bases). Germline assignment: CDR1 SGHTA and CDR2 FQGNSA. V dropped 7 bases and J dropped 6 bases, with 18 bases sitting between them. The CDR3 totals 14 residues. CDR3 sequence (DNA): TGTGCCAGCACCCTGACCGGGACCGGGCATGGCTACACCTTC. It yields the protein CASTLTGTGHGYTF.

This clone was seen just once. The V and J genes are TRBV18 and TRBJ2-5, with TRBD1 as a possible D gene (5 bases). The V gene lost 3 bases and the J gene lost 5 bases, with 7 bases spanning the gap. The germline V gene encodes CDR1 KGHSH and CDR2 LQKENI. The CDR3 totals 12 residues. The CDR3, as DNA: TGTGCCAGCTCACCCTCAGGGGAGACCCAGTACTTC. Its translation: CASSPSGETQYF.